The source of this T cell receptor (beta chain) is a study of T cell responses to AZD1222 COVID-19 vaccine. Study-wide points: Clonal diversity may have been underestimated in mostly white British donors.

Sequencing was performed with immunoSEQ multiplex PCR; in TCRdb, only in-frame clones are kept and a portion is missing. The sample includes some 130,000 clones, approximately 95% of them seen just once. This CDR3 spans 15 amino acids. CDR1 SGHTA and CDR2 FQGNSA come from the germline V gene. Trimming cost V 5 bases and J 3 bases, with 14 bases left between them. A remark on this clone: Its antigen remains unknown.

The sequencing used peripheral blood, collected 28 days after the second AZD1222 dose. The chain employs TRBV7-2 and TRBJ2-1, with D unresolved. The sequence came from an adult who received the AZD1222 COVID-19 vaccine. Written as DNA, the CDR3 is TGTGCCAGCAGCCTTCGCTCGGGTGACTACAATGAGCAGTTCTTC. Translation gives CASSLRSGDYNEQFF. The variable domain in full, completed from reference TRBV7-2 and TRBJ2-1, reads GAGVSQSPSNKVTEKGKDVELRCDPISGHTALYWYRQSLGQGLEFLIYFQGNSAPDKSGLPSDRFSAERTGGSVSTLTIQRTQQEDSAVYLCASSLRSGDYNEQFFGPGTRLTVL.